This T cell receptor beta chain is drawn from a study of blood T cell repertoires in COVID-19. Study summary: T cells, B-cell-depleted T cells, or PBMCs provided the cDNA or gDNA that served as material.

The CDR3 runs 13 residues. The V gene end was trimmed by 6 bases and the J gene end by 5 bases; junction bases not matched to a gene: 6. As processed by the authors: Researchers report that nucleated cell counts were estimated from reference gene primer amplification. Assay: immunoSEQ multiplex PCR; the TCRdb copy retains only in-frame clones and omits some. The DNA gave D and trimming, while V, J and clone size come from that table. The repertoire includes 75,000 to 85,000 clones, 85% of them detected once, and around 9.9% sits in the top ten. This clone has more than one count but fewer than ten. Other DNA sequences in this specimen translate into the identical CDR3.

Sequencing was performed on peripheral blood. The chain uses TRBV12-3 or TRBV12-4 and TRBJ2-7, with 8 bases lining up with TRBD1. The receptor was derived from a man in his sixties with COVID-19, enrolled during active disease. CDR3 sequence: CASSLDRGDEQYF. The CDR3 nucleotides are TGTGCCAGCAGCCTTGACAGGGGCGACGAGCAGTACTTC.